These 10 T cell receptor beta chains share one sample of origin, sequenced in a study of T cell changes during pregnancy in multiple sclerosis (dated by TCRdb to about 2019). To prepare the library, the immunoSEQ multiplex PCR assay was applied. What TCRdb holds here is the immuneACCESS table cut down to in-frame rearrangements. Part of the clones is not present; checked against another copy, under half of the missing clones reflect an unresolved V gene, and the others are unexplained. Counted in this sample were roughly 60,000 clones; about 90% of them appeared once. The ten largest account for roughly 2.2% of the sample. The specimen was peripheral blood, collected in the second trimester of pregnancy. The receptors originated from a female donor in good health, enrolled as a control in a pregnancy study.

The chain has TRBV2 and TRBJ1-5; D ambiguous. V was trimmed by 4 bases and J by 0 bases, leaving 7 bases between them. The CDR3 runs 14 residues. Germline CDR1 and CDR2: SNHLY and FYNNEI. The CDR3 reads CASSVLDSNQPQHF. CDR3 coding DNA: TGTGCCAGCAGTGTTTTAGATAGCAATCAGCCCCAGCATTTT.

V is TRBV27 and J is TRBJ2-2, with 11 bases that match TRBD2. This CDR3 is 18 amino acids long. With V trimmed by 4 bases and J by 4 bases, 11 bases remained unmatched. Germline values: CDR1 MNHEY, CDR2 SMNVEV (reference sequence). The CDR3 coding sequence is TGTGCCAGCAGTTCCATGGCGACTAGCGGGAAGTTCACCGGGGAGCTGTTTTTT. It is translated as CASSSMATSGKFTGELFF.

V is TRBV5-5 and J is TRBJ1-3, with D unclear. The length of the CDR3 is 16 residues. Germline lookup yields CDR1 SGHKS and CDR2 YYEKEE (reference sequence). Trimming shortened V by 1 base and J by 0 bases, and 11 bases separated the two germline ends. This chain's CDR3 is CASSLSQAFSGNTIYF. The DNA of the CDR3 is TGTGCCAGCAGCTTGTCTCAGGCGTTCTCTGGAAACACCATATATTTT. The full variable domain, with the rest looked up from reference TRBV5-5 and TRBJ1-3, is DAGVTQSPTHLIKTRGQQVTLRCSPISGHKSVSWYQQVLGQGPQFIFQYYEKEERGRGNFPDRFSARQFPNYSSELNVNALLLGDSALYLCASSLSQAFSGNTIYFGEGSWLTVV.

This clone was seen a few times. The chain joins TRBV7-9 to TRBJ1-5; 9 bases are shared with TRBD1. V dropped 5 bases and J dropped 5; count of bases not matched to a gene: 7. This CDR3 contains 15 residues. Germline-derived CDR1 and CDR2 are SEHNR and FQNEAQ (reference sequence). The CDR3 DNA reads TGTGCCAGCAGCCCAACAGGGGGCATTGATCAGCCCCAGCATTTT. Amino acid sequence: CASSPTGGIDQPQHF.

As DNA, the CDR3 is TGTGCCAGCAGAGCGACAGGGCGTCAGCCCCAGCATTTT. Protein sequence: CASRATGRQPQHF. The gene calls are TRBV28 and TRBJ1-5; 7 nucleotides align to TRBD1. The CDR3 spans 13 residues. With V trimmed by 6 bases and J by 6 bases, 5 bases remained unmatched. CDR1 and CDR2 from the germline V gene are MDHEN and SYDVKM.

The V gene is TRBV7-9, the J gene TRBJ2-5, with a possible D match to TRBD1 (6 bases). From germline, CDR1 is SEHNR and CDR2 FQNEAQ (reference sequence). The CDR3 runs to 13 residues. V lost 6 bases, J lost 4 bases, and 12 bases lay in between. CDR3 DNA: TGTGCCAGCAGTCCACCAGGGGCAGAGACCCAGTACTTC. This codes for CASSPPGAETQYF.

The gene calls are TRBV6-1 and TRBJ1-5; tentative D call: TRBD1 (5 bases). Trimming cost V 1 base and J 4 bases, with 8 bases left between them. The germline gives CDR1 MNHNS, CDR2 SASEGT. The CDR3 has 14 residues. As DNA, the CDR3 is TGTGCCAGCAGTGAAGGCGACAGAAATCAGCCCCAGCATTTT. Translation gives CASSEGDRNQPQHF.

The chain couples TRBV28 to TRBJ2-1; the match to TRBD2 covers 8 bases. Germline lookup yields CDR1 MDHEN and CDR2 SYDVKM. The CDR3 covers 16 residues. V lost 6 bases to trimming and J lost 7 bases; unmatched junction nucleotides: 14. DNA for the CDR3: TGTGCCAGCAGCCAACAAACTAGCGGAGGGAAAAATGAGCAGTTCTTC. This gives the protein CASSQQTSGGKNEQFF.

J is TRBJ2-1 and V is TRBV11-2; D is perhaps TRBD2 (5 bases). Trimming took 5 bases from V and 10 from J, leaving 15 bases between them. Germline V gene lookup returns CDR1 SGHAT and CDR2 FQNNGV. The CDR3 totals 13 residues. This CDR3 is CASSVTSIDEQFF. In DNA, the CDR3 is TGTGCCAGCAGCGTAACTAGTATAGACGAGCAGTTCTTC. Together with reference TRBV11-2 and TRBJ2-1, the CDR3 gives the full variable domain: EAGVAQSPRYKIIEKRQSVAFWCNPISGHATLYWYQQILGQGPKLLIQFQNNGVVDDSQLPKDRFSAERLKGVDSTLKIQPAKLEDSAVYLCASSVTSIDEQFFGPGTRLTVL.

This sequence joins TRBV11-2 and TRBJ2-3, with D unresolved. The CDR3 is made up of 14 amino acids. Trimming stripped 1 base from V and 2 bases from J, with 7 bases between. CDR1 and CDR2 (germline): SGHAT, FQNNGV. CDR3 residues: CASSLVPSTDTQYF. Written as DNA, the CDR3 is TGTGCCAGCAGCTTAGTCCCCTCCACAGATACGCAGTATTTT.